This passage covers 16 T cell receptor beta chains from one sample sequenced in a study of vaccination and CD4 T cells after COVID-19. Treatment: roughly 10-day PBMC culture with coronavirus spike peptide pools or control peptides (ViraFEST assay). Their target antigens are unknown. At the Johns Hopkins FTIC core, DNA taken from cultured CD4+ T cells was sequenced by way of the Oncomine TCR Beta short-read assay. TCRdb redid the calling of the PCR reads with MiXCR, one entry per CDR3 protein. The table records roughly 10,000 distinct CDR3 sequences, about 28% of them present only once. The source material was CD4+ T cells from blood, cultured in vitro, sampled after SARS-CoV-2 vaccination. The source of these receptors is a human donor who had recovered from COVID-19.

This clonotype showed up just a few times. In DNA, the CDR3 is TGCAGTGCTAGAGCTAGCGGGATGAATGAGCAGTTCTTC. Translating gives CSARASGMNEQFF. This sequence joins TRBV20-1 and TRBJ2-1, with 9 positions matching TRBD2. Germline CDR1 is DFQATT and CDR2 is SNEGSKA (reference sequence). CDR3 length: 13 residues. V lost 1 base, J lost 7 bases, and 2 bases stayed unmatched.

The chain combines TRBV12-3 or TRBV12-4 with TRBJ2-4; tentative D call: TRBD1 (5 bases). V lost 0 bases to trimming and J lost 1 base, with 13 bases between them. This CDR3 is built from 17 residues. The chain's CDR3 is CASSLAAGIRAKNIQYF. CDR3 nucleotide sequence: TGTGCCAGCAGTTTAGCGGCAGGGATTCGGGCCAAAAACATTCAGTACTTC.

This clonotype was recorded once. This chain links TRBV12-1 with TRBJ2-1; the listed D gene, TRBD2, was not tested against the DNA. TRBV12-1 is annotated as a pseudogene. The CDR3 loop spans 17 amino acids. The CDR3 coding sequence is TGTGCCAGCAGCCCCACGTCCCTTAGCGGGAGCTTGAATGAGCAGTTCTTC. Residues: CASSPTSLSGSLNEQFF.

This clonotype was counted between two and nine times. The DNA for the CDR3 is TGCAGTGCTAGAATCCCTTCAGATACGCAGTATTTT. This codes for CSARIPSDTQYF. The chain uses TRBV20-1 and TRBJ2-3; no firm D call. Germline-derived CDR1 and CDR2 are DFQATT and SNEGSKA (reference sequence). Between the trimmed V and J ends, which lost 2 bases and 4 bases, there was a span of 7 bases. There are 12 residues in the CDR3.

This clonotype was detected only once. V and J are TRBV5-4 and TRBJ1-6; D gene unclear. V lost 5 bases and J 7 bases, leaving 13 bases between the germline ends. The CDR3 totals 14 residues. Per the germline V gene, CDR1 is SGHNT and CDR2 is YYREEE (reference sequence). The CDR3 region has the DNA TGTGCCAGCAGTTATAGGGATCGAAATTCACCCCTCCACTTT. It specifies CASSYRDRNSPLHF.

This clonotype was counted between two and nine times. At one boundary the junction diverges from the germline segment, which might be a read error. The chain joins TRBV25-1 to TRBJ1-2; the match to TRBD1 covers 8 bases. This CDR3 has 10 amino acids. The germline V gene has CDR1 MGHDK and CDR2 SYGVNS. The CDR3 spells CASRGDRQQF. CDR3 DNA sequence: TGTGCCAGCAGAGGGGACAGGCAGCAATTC.

The chain carries TRBV24-1 and TRBJ2-3; 11 nucleotides agree with TRBD2. V was clipped by 9 bases and J by 4 bases; unmatched bases: 8. Germline CDR1 and CDR2: KGHDR and SFDVKD. This CDR3 has 15 residues. CDR3 amino acids: CATRTSGSSPDTQYF. CDR3 nucleotide sequence: TGTGCCACCCGAACTAGCGGGAGTAGCCCAGATACGCAGTATTTT.

This clonotype was detected a few times. V usage is TRBV2 and J usage is TRBJ2-5, with 7 nucleotides matching TRBD2. The trim removed 1 base at V and 4 bases at J, leaving 6 bases unmatched. The germline gives CDR1 SNHLY, CDR2 FYNNEI. The CDR3 contains 15 residues. CDR3 region: CASSEEGGSGETQYF. The CDR3 DNA reads TGTGCCAGCAGTGAAGAGGGCGGGAGCGGAGAGACCCAGTACTTC.

The rearrangement joins TRBV2 to TRBJ2-5; 8 positions match TRBD2. This CDR3 has 16 residues. Trimming took 3 bases from V and 5 from J; bases not matched to a gene: 11. Germline-derived CDR1 and CDR2 are SNHLY and FYNNEI. The CDR3 coding sequence is TGTGCCAGCAGTGACCCCTCAAGCGGGAGAACGGAGACCCAGTACTTC. This gives the protein CASSDPSSGRTETQYF.

In this sample, this clonotype turned up a few times. The chain uses TRBV6-5 and TRBJ2-5; D might be TRBD2 (5 bases). The length of the CDR3 is 15 residues. The germline CDR1 and CDR2 sequences are MNHEY and SVGAGI. V dropped 2 bases and J dropped 5 bases, with 15 bases sitting between them. CDR3 bases: TGTGCCAGCAGTTACGGAGGCCTAAACGGGGAGACCCAGTACTTC. It specifies CASSYGGLNGETQYF.

The chain recombines TRBV6-1 with TRBJ1-6; D is perhaps TRBD1 (6 bases). From germline, CDR1 is MNHNS and CDR2 SASEGT. This CDR3 comprises 17 residues. V lost 8 bases and J 0 bases, leaving 17 bases between the germline ends. The CDR3 DNA reads as TGTGCCAGCTTGCCTGAGGGGGTGAGCTCCTATAATTCACCCCTCCACTTT. Its translation is CASLPEGVSSYNSPLHF.

The V gene is TRBV6-1, the J gene TRBJ2-7, with 11 bases aligning to TRBD1. Germline V lookup: CDR1 MNHNS, CDR2 SASEGT. The CDR3 extends over 15 amino acids. The ends lost 5 bases at V and 0 bases at J; junction bases unmatched: 3. This CDR3 is CASSQGTGGSYEQYF. The CDR3 DNA reads as TGTGCCAGCAGTCAGGGGACAGGGGGCTCCTACGAGCAGTACTTC.

On this clonotype itself: The junction shows a germline mismatch at one end, possibly a read error. The V gene is TRBV6-1, the J gene TRBJ2-7; 9 positions agree with TRBD1. The germline gives CDR1 MNHNS, CDR2 SASEGT. This CDR3 comprises 12 residues. The CDR3, as DNA: TGTGCCAGCAGGGGGGACAGGGACCTCCGGGACTTC. This sequence encodes CASRGDRDLRDF.

This clonotype was observed a few times. The chain employs TRBV6-1 and TRBJ1-1; 9 bases are a match to TRBD1. CDR3 size: 17 residues. The V gene's germline CDR1 is MNHNS and CDR2 SASEGT. J gave up 1 base and V 6 bases, and 12 bases lay outside the gene matches. CDR3 sequence: CASSPAGTGSRNTEAFF. In DNA form, the CDR3 reads TGTGCCAGCAGCCCCGCCGGGACAGGGTCCCGGAACACTGAAGCTTTCTTT.

The chain combines TRBV28 with TRBJ1-5; maybe TRBD1 (5 bases). Germline CDR1 MDHEN, CDR2 SYDVKM. The CDR3 spans 15 residues. Trimming pared 5 bases from V and 0 bases from J, leaving 11 bases between. The CDR3 DNA reads TGTGCCAGCAGTCTTCAGGGTCATAGCAATCAGCCCCAGCATTTT. It is translated as CASSLQGHSNQPQHF.

This clonotype appeared a few times. The chain links TRBV10-3 to TRBJ1-2; D gene uncertain. Trimming left V 10 bases short and J 7 bases short, with 13 bases between. The V gene's germline CDR1 is ENHRY and CDR2 SYGVKD. This CDR3 is built from 11 residues. The CDR3 sequence: CATRASPGYTF. Written as DNA, the CDR3 is TGTGCCACCCGTGCGTCCCCTGGCTACACCTTC.